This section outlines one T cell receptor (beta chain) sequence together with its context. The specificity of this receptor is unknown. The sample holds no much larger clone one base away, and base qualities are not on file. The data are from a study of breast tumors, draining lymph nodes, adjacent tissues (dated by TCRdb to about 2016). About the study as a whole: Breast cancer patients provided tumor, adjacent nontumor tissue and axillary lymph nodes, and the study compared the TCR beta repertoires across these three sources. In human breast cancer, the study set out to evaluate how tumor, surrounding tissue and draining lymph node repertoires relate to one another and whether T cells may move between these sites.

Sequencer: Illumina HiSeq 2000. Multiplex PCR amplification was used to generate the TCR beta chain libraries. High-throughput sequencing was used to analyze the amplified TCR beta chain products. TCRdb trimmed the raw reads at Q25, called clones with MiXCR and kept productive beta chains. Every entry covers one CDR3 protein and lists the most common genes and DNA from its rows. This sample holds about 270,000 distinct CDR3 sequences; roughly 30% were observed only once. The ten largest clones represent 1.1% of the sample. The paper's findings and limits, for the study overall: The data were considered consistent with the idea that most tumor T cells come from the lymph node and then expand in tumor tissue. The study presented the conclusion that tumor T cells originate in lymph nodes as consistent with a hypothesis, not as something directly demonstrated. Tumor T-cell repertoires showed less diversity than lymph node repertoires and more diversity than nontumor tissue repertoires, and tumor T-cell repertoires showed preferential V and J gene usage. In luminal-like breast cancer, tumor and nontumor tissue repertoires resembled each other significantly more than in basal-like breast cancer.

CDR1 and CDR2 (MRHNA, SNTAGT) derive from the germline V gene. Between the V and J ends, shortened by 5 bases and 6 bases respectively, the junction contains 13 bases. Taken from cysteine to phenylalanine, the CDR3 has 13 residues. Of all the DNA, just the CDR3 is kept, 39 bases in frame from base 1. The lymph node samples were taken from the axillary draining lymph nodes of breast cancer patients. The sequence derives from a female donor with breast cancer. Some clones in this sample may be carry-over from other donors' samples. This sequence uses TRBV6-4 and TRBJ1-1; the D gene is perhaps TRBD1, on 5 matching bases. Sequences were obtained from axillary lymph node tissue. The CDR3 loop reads CASSLDGDAEAFF. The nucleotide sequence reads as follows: TGTGCCAGCAGTTTGGACGGGGACGCTGAAGCTTTCTTT.